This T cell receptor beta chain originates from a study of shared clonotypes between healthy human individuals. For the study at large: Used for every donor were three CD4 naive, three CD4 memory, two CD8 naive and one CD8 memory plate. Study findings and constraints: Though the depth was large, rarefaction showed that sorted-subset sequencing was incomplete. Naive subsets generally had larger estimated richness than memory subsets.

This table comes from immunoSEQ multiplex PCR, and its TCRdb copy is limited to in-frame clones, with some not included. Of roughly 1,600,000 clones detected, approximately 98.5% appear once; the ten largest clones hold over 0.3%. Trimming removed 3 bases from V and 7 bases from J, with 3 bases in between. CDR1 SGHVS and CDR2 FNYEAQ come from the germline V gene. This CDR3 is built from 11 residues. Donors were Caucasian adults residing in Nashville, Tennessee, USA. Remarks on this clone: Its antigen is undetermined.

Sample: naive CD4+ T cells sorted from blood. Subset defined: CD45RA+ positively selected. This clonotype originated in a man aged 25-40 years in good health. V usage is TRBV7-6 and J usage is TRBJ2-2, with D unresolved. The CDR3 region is CASSLNGELFF. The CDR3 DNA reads TGTGCCAGCAGCTTGAACGGGGAGCTGTTTTTT.